Listed below are T cell receptor beta chains from one sample, sequenced in a study of T cell repertoires in cytomegalovirus infection. TCRdb fed the reads into MiXCR, producing one record per CDR3 protein. This table holds a few hundred thousand distinct CDR3 sequences, under 45% found once. No antigen is known for these receptors. Here the sequenced sample was cultured PBMCs, taken from culture after CMV antigen stimulation. These receptors originate from a human donor in good health (CMV status not recorded). Some clones in this sample may be carry-over from other donors' samples. The CDR3 runs from the conserved cysteine through the conserved F or W. Fields, in order: CDR3 protein, J gene, clone size, V gene, CDR3 length. Size is omitted from some rows. Given values are once, few, many or a class for expanded clones.

CDR3 protein: CASSQGGMDSNQPQHF
J gene: TRBJ1-5
clone size: .
V gene: TRBV4-1
CDR3 length: 16

CDR3 protein: CASSYSRGGSYNEQFF
J gene: TRBJ2-1
clone size: few
V gene: TRBV6-2/TRBV6-3
CDR3 length: 16

CDR3 protein: CASSVVWPNREYNEQFF
J gene: TRBJ2-1
clone size: .
V gene: TRBV6-2/TRBV6-3
CDR3 length: 17

CDR3 protein: CASSRPGGQETQYF
J gene: TRBJ2-5
clone size: .
V gene: TRBV11-2
CDR3 length: 14

CDR3 protein: CASSSRDVTDTQYF
J gene: TRBJ2-3
clone size: .
V gene: TRBV7-8
CDR3 length: 14

CDR3 protein: CASRDRLRRENEKLFF
J gene: TRBJ1-4
clone size: .
V gene: TRBV19
CDR3 length: 16

CDR3 protein: CASSSGRGTDTQYF
J gene: TRBJ2-3
clone size: many
V gene: TRBV7-2
CDR3 length: 14

CDR3 protein: CASSLVPASGGPTDTQYF
J gene: TRBJ2-3
clone size: .
V gene: TRBV7-6
CDR3 length: 18

CDR3 protein: CASSSTRGQGGGSGQPQHF
J gene: TRBJ1-5
clone size: .
V gene: TRBV6-6
CDR3 length: 19

CDR3 protein: CASSFRLAGSSEQFF
J gene: TRBJ2-1
clone size: .
V gene: TRBV7-2
CDR3 length: 15

CDR3 protein: CASSQVGTVYNSPLHF
J gene: TRBJ1-6
clone size: few
V gene: TRBV4-1
CDR3 length: 16

CDR3 protein: CASSFWGADSNQPQHF
J gene: TRBJ1-5
clone size: .
V gene: TRBV12-3/TRBV12-4
CDR3 length: 16

CDR3 protein: CASSPPGETQYF
J gene: TRBJ2-5
clone size: many
V gene: TRBV18
CDR3 length: 12

CDR3 protein: CASSMVPQDRGSGYTF
J gene: TRBJ1-2
clone size: .
V gene: TRBV19
CDR3 length: 16

CDR3 protein: CASSQESWHYNQPQHF
J gene: TRBJ1-5
clone size: .
V gene: TRBV4-1
CDR3 length: 16

CDR3 protein: CASGISVGSYEQYF
J gene: TRBJ2-7
clone size: .
V gene: TRBV27
CDR3 length: 14

CDR3 protein: CASSFASGNTIYF
J gene: TRBJ1-3
clone size: few
V gene: TRBV7-2
CDR3 length: 13

CDR3 protein: CASSYASGRSNNNEQFF
J gene: TRBJ2-1
clone size: few
V gene: TRBV5-1
CDR3 length: 17

CDR3 protein: CASSLALGVTGQYF
J gene: TRBJ2-5
clone size: .
V gene: TRBV7-2
CDR3 length: 14

CDR3 protein: CASSSWINQPQHF
J gene: TRBJ1-5
clone size: many
V gene: TRBV7-2
CDR3 length: 13

CDR3 protein: CASSADRVAGELFF
J gene: TRBJ2-2
clone size: .
V gene: TRBV11-2
CDR3 length: 14

CDR3 protein: CASRISGRGDTQYF
J gene: TRBJ2-3
clone size: once
V gene: TRBV6-8
CDR3 length: 14

CDR3 protein: CSARDGQGNTEAFF
J gene: TRBJ1-1
clone size: few
V gene: TRBV20-1
CDR3 length: 14

CDR3 protein: CASSPLLGGSETQYF
J gene: TRBJ2-5
clone size: once
V gene: TRBV11-1
CDR3 length: 15

CDR3 protein: CATSRDVNNEQFF
J gene: TRBJ2-1
clone size: few
V gene: TRBV15
CDR3 length: 13

CDR3 protein: CASSAIAGERTDTQYF
J gene: TRBJ2-3
clone size: few
V gene: TRBV7-9
CDR3 length: 16

CDR3 protein: CSADTSGRVMNEQFF
J gene: TRBJ2-1
clone size: .
V gene: TRBV29-1
CDR3 length: 15

CDR3 protein: CASSYSWTDYEQYF
J gene: TRBJ2-7
clone size: .
V gene: TRBV6-2/TRBV6-3
CDR3 length: 14

CDR3 protein: CASSLELGVSPYEQYF
J gene: TRBJ2-7
clone size: many
V gene: TRBV5-4
CDR3 length: 16

CDR3 protein: CASSPGSSAGEQYF
J gene: TRBJ2-7
clone size: .
V gene: TRBV5-6
CDR3 length: 14

CDR3 protein: CASSLGVGAGEAFF
J gene: TRBJ1-1
clone size: .
V gene: TRBV7-8
CDR3 length: 14

CDR3 protein: CASRKTTGANSPLHF
J gene: TRBJ1-6
clone size: .
V gene: TRBV6-2/TRBV6-3
CDR3 length: 15

CDR3 protein: CASSQGLAEYYEQYF
J gene: TRBJ2-7
clone size: once
V gene: TRBV4-1
CDR3 length: 15

CDR3 protein: CSADGSLRMNTEAFF
J gene: TRBJ1-1
clone size: .
V gene: TRBV20-1
CDR3 length: 15

CDR3 protein: CASIAGGNQPQHF
J gene: TRBJ1-5
clone size: .
V gene: TRBV6-5
CDR3 length: 13

CDR3 protein: CASSTTSGRGTDTQYF
J gene: TRBJ2-3
clone size: few
V gene: TRBV7-9
CDR3 length: 16

CDR3 protein: CASSPMGGTVSQPQHF
J gene: TRBJ1-5
clone size: .
V gene: TRBV7-2
CDR3 length: 16

CDR3 protein: CASSPSRGGSSYEQYF
J gene: TRBJ2-7
clone size: .
V gene: TRBV7-8
CDR3 length: 16

CDR3 protein: CASSRVRGPPMGETQYF
J gene: TRBJ2-5
clone size: few
V gene: TRBV7-8
CDR3 length: 17

CDR3 protein: CASSAGAQADTQYF
J gene: TRBJ2-3
clone size: .
V gene: TRBV12-3/TRBV12-4
CDR3 length: 14

CDR3 protein: CASSALWTGRGYEQYF
J gene: TRBJ2-7
clone size: .
V gene: TRBV12-3/TRBV12-4
CDR3 length: 16

CDR3 protein: CASKGLWENGHQPQHF
J gene: TRBJ1-5
clone size: .
V gene: TRBV6-2/TRBV6-3
CDR3 length: 16

CDR3 protein: CASIDRGAYNTEAFF
J gene: TRBJ1-1
clone size: few
V gene: TRBV6-2/TRBV6-3
CDR3 length: 15

CDR3 protein: CASSLYGGGGTYEQYF
J gene: TRBJ2-7
clone size: .
V gene: TRBV7-6
CDR3 length: 16

CDR3 protein: CASSIRSPSLRDNYGYTF
J gene: TRBJ1-2
clone size: once
V gene: TRBV19
CDR3 length: 18